This TCR beta chain was captured in a study of blood T cell repertoires in COVID-19. Looking at the study overall: There were acute and convalescent COVID-19 samples, and they came from the United States, Italy and Spain.

CDR1 and CDR2 (germline): SSHAT, FNYEAQ (reference sequence). This CDR3 comprises 17 residues. This clone was observed a single time. The junction departs from the called germline gene at one end, perhaps through a read error. Authors' processing steps: Amplification of reference gene primers was used by the study to estimate nucleated cell counts. Repertoires were generated with immunoSEQ multiplex PCR, while TCRdb's copy carries only in-frame clones and drops some. Clone size and V and J calls were adopted from that table, with D and trimming inferred from the DNA. The table lists 150,000 or so clones, approximately 92% of them singletons, with 3.5% to 5% in the top ten.

Material: peripheral blood. V is TRBV7-7 and J is TRBJ2-1; D may match TRBD1 or TRBD2 (5 bases each). This sequence originates from a woman aged 45 to 65 with acute or convalescent COVID-19. Here the CDR3 reads CASSLGGPDNSYNEQFF. CDR3 sequence (DNA): TGTGCTAGCAGCTTAGGAGGACCGGACAACTCCTACAATGAGCAGTTCTTC.